This T cell receptor beta chain was identified in a study of T cell repertoires in cytomegalovirus infection. Background on the study: Matching HLA type, along with CMV infection, was indicated by public TCR beta signatures.

From germline, CDR1 is SEHNR and CDR2 FQNEAQ (reference sequence). Trimming stripped 5 bases from V and 6 bases from J, with 0 bases between. The CDR3 length is 9 residues. This clonotype was recorded at least ten times. The antigen is not known. Each CDR3 protein is one row after TCRdb ran MiXCR on the reads. Seen here are about 230,000 distinct CDR3 sequences, roughly 22% observed once, and the top ten hold 15% to 20%. Study-wide points: Summed frequency of shared TCR beta families picked out CMV carriers who also had the relevant HLA. The study found HLA-C-restricted CMV-specific TCR beta clonotypes dominating the ex vivo response.

The rearrangement uses TRBV7-9 and TRBJ2-3, with D unclear. This sequence was found in a human donor in good health (CMV status not recorded). Some clones in this sample may be carry-over from other donors' samples. Sequencing input: CD8+ T cells from PBMCs. The CDR3 nucleotides read TGTGCCAGCAGCGATACGCAGTATTTT. Its translation is CASSDTQYF. The full variable domain, in which reference TRBV7-9 and TRBJ2-3 provide the parts outside the CDR3, is DTGVSQNPRHKITKRGQNVTFRCDPISEHNRLYWYRQTLGQGPEFLTYFQNEAQLEKSRLLSDRFSAERPKGSFSTLEIQRTEQGDSAMYLCASSDTQYFGPGTRLTVL.